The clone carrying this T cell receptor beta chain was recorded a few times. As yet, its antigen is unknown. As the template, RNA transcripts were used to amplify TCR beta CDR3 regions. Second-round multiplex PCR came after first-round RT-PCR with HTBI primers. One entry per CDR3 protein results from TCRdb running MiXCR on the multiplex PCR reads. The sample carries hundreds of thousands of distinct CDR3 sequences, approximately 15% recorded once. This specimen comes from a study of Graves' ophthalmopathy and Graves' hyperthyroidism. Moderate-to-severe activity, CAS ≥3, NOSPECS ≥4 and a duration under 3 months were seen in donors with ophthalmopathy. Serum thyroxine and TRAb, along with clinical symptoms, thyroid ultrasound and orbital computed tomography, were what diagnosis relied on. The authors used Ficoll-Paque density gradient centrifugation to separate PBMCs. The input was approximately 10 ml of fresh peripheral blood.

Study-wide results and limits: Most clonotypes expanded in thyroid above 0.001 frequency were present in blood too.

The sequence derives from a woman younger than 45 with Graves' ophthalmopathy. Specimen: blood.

The CDR3 DNA reads TGTGCCAGCAGCCAAGAGGCCGCATATTCACCCCTCCACTTT. As protein: CASSQEAAYSPLHF. The chain employs TRBV3-1 and TRBJ1-6; D is undetermined. Germline-derived CDR1 and CDR2 are LGHDT and YNNKEL (reference sequence). This CDR3 spans 14 amino acids. The germline V and J ends were trimmed by 0 bases and 8 bases, with 8 bases remaining between them.